This is a list of T cell receptor beta chains from one sample in a study of shared clonotypes between healthy human individuals. TCRdb's copy holds only in-frame clones and misses some; the assay was immunoSEQ multiplex PCR. The sample consists of some 350,000 clones, roughly 70% of them appearing once. The sequencing sample was made of memory CD4+ T cells sorted from blood. The source is a man aged 25 to 40 in good health. The CDR3 runs from the conserved cysteine through the conserved F or W. D genes are given only for firm matches. Not all rows give a size; the values are once, few, many and, for expanded clones, a class.

CDR3 length	D gene	V gene	clone size	J gene	CDR3 protein	CDR3 DNA
15	.	TRBV27	once	TRBJ1-5	CASSLRGFGNQPQHF	TGTGCCAGCAGCCTAAGGGGATTCGGCAATCAGCCCCAGCATTTT
14	.	TRBV7-9	.	TRBJ2-7	CASSSTDRGYEQYF	TGTGCCAGCAGCTCGACAGACCGCGGGTACGAGCAGTACTTC
15	TRBD2	TRBV7-7	few	TRBJ2-5	CASSTRPTSTETQYF	TGTGCCAGCAGCACCCGCCCGACTAGCACAGAGACCCAGTACTTC
11	.	TRBV28	.	TRBJ1-5	CASGDKEPQHF	TGTGCCAGCGGCGATAAAGAGCCCCAGCATTTT
14	.	TRBV2	few	TRBJ1-1	CASSVGQKETEAFF	TGTGCCAGCAGTGTCGGACAGAAGGAAACTGAAGCTTTCTTT
17	TRBD2	TRBV7-2	.	TRBJ2-7	CASSLAGWASGQYEQYF	TGTGCCAGCAGCTTAGCTGGGTGGGCTAGCGGGCAGTACGAGCAGTACTTC
16	TRBD2	TRBV11-3	once	TRBJ2-2	CASSLGSGSFTGELFF	TGTGCCAGCAGCTTAGGTAGCGGGAGTTTCACCGGGGAGCTGTTTTTT
18	TRBD1	TRBV4-1	.	TRBJ1-5	CASSQGQGIAPGNQPQHF	TGCGCCAGCAGCCAGGGACAGGGTATCGCACCGGGGAATCAGCCCCAGCATTTT
16	.	TRBV15	.	TRBJ1-5	CATSRDQGGLGQPQHF	TGTGCCACCAGCAGAGATCAGGGAGGGCTAGGGCAGCCCCAGCATTTT
15	.	TRBV19	.	TRBJ1-4	CASRPHETSTAKLFF	TGTGCCAGTAGACCTCACGAGACTAGTACGGCAAAACTGTTTTTT
15	.	TRBV2	.	TRBJ1-5	CASSRAGTVDGPQHF	TGTGCCAGCAGTAGAGCCGGGACGGTAGATGGTCCCCAGCATTTT
15	TRBD2	TRBV10-3	.	TRBJ2-5	CAIRDSSGTSETQYF	TGTGCCATCAGGGATTCCAGCGGGACGTCAGAGACCCAGTACTTC
15	.	TRBV5-6	.	TRBJ1-4	CASSEVDSRNEKLFF	TGTGCCAGCAGCGAGGTAGACAGCAGAAATGAAAAACTGTTTTTT
14	.	TRBV19	.	TRBJ1-4	CASSKGTFNEKLFF	TGTGCCAGTAGTAAGGGGACTTTTAATGAAAAACTGTTTTTT
14	.	TRBV11-2	few	TRBJ2-3	CASSPSPRPDTQYF	TGTGCCAGCAGCCCAAGTCCTCGGCCCGATACGCAGTATTTT
15	.	TRBV9	once	TRBJ1-1	CASSVVGGGNTEAFF	TGTGCCAGCAGCGTAGTGGGTGGGGGGAACACTGAAGCTTTCTTT
15	.	TRBV5-8	.	TRBJ2-3	CASSWGSGSTDTQYF	TGTGCCAGCAGTTGGGGTTCAGGGAGCACAGATACGCAGTATTTT
19	TRBD1	TRBV7-9	few	TRBJ1-5	CASSLAPGTGSRGNQPQHF	TGTGCCAGCAGCTTAGCGCCAGGGACAGGGAGTAGGGGCAATCAGCCCCAGCATTTT
15	.	TRBV5-1	.	TRBJ1-3	CASSLALGSGNTIYF	TGCGCCAGCAGCTTGGCCTTAGGATCTGGAAACACCATATATTTT
14	.	TRBV7-9	.	TRBJ2-7	CASSPRESLYEQYF	TGTGCCAGCAGCCCACGGGAGAGCCTTTACGAGCAGTACTTC
12	TRBD2	TRBV29-1	few	TRBJ2-1	CSVDAGVREQFF	TGCAGCGTTGACGCGGGGGTGAGGGAGCAGTTCTTC
13	.	TRBV5-1	.	TRBJ2-7	CASTLGGSYEQYF	TGCGCCAGCACTCTCGGGGGTTCCTACGAGCAGTACTTC
14	TRBD2	TRBV10-2	.	TRBJ2-1	CASSERTRTSEQFF	TGCGCCAGCAGTGAAAGGACTAGAACATCTGAGCAGTTCTTC
17	TRBD1	TRBV9	.	TRBJ2-1	CASSPRVGQESYNEQFF	TGTGCCAGCAGCCCTCGCGTAGGACAGGAATCCTACAATGAGCAGTTCTTC
16	TRBD2	TRBV25-1	.	TRBJ2-7	CASSDYHSGTTYEQYF	TGTGCCAGCAGTGATTATCATAGCGGGACGACCTACGAGCAGTACTTC
16	.	TRBV6-1	once	TRBJ2-7	CASSEEGFRATSEQYF	TGTGCCAGCAGTGAAGAGGGTTTCAGGGCTACGTCCGAGCAGTACTTC
14	TRBD1	TRBV5-1	.	TRBJ2-1	CASKEGTGRNEQFF	TGCGCCAGCAAAGAGGGGACAGGAAGAAATGAGCAGTTCTTC
14	.	TRBV19	.	TRBJ1-5	CASINQGGYQPQHF	TGTGCCAGTATTAACCAGGGAGGTTATCAGCCCCAGCATTTT
15	TRBD2	TRBV7-7	.	TRBJ2-5	CASSLRGGDGETQYF	TGTGCCAGCAGCTTACGTGGGGGGGACGGAGAGACCCAGTACTTC
15	.	TRBV5-8	.	TRBJ2-5	CASSPGAKSYQTQYF	TGTGCCAGCAGCCCGGGGGCCAAATCGTATCAGACCCAGTACTTC
13	.	TRBV5-6	.	TRBJ2-3	CASSGTRRDTQYF	TGTGCCAGCAGCGGGACAAGGCGAGATACGCAGTATTTT
15	TRBD1	TRBV5-1	.	TRBJ2-3	CASSLAGQGTDTQYF	TGCGCCAGCAGCTTGGCGGGACAGGGCACAGATACGCAGTATTTT
14	.	TRBV5-1	.	TRBJ2-7	CASSGAGSSYEQYF	TGCGCCAGCAGCGGAGCCGGTTCCTCCTACGAGCAGTACTTC
13	.	TRBV7-2	.	TRBJ1-2	CASSLSGKYGYTF	TGTGCCAGCAGCTTATCAGGGAAGTATGGCTACACCTTC
17	.	TRBV27	.	TRBJ1-2	CASSSYSGTAESYGYTF	TGTGCCAGCAGTTCCTACTCCGGGACTGCAGAAAGCTATGGCTACACCTTC
13	.	TRBV6-1	.	TRBJ2-1	CASRVSSYNEQFF	TGTGCCAGCAGGGTAAGCTCCTACAATGAGCAGTTCTTC
16	.	TRBV7-2	.	TRBJ2-3	CASTHPPDDRTDTQYF	TGTGCCAGCACCCATCCCCCGGACGATCGCACAGATACGCAGTATTTT
15	.	TRBV30	.	TRBJ1-4	CAWSVSQGPNEKLFF	TGTGCCTGGAGTGTAAGTCAGGGTCCTAATGAAAAACTGTTTTTT